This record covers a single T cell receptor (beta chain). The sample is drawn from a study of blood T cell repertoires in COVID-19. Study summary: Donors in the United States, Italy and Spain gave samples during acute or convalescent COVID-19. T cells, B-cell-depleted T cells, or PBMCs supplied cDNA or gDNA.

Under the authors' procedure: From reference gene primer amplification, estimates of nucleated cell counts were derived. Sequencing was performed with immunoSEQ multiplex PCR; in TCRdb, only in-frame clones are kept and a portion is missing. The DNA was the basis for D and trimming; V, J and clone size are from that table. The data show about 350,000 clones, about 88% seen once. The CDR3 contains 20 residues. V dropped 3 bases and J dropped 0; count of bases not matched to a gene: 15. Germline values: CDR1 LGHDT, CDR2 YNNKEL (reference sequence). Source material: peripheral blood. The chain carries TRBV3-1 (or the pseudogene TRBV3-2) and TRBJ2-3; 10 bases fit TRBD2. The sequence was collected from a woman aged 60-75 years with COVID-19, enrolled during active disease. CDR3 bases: TGTGCCAGCAGCCAGGGATTTTATGGTAGCGGGGGGTCTAGCACAGATACGCAGTATTTT. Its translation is CASSQGFYGSGGSSTDTQYF.